This TCR beta chain was identified during a study of Graves' ophthalmopathy and Graves' hyperthyroidism. Study-wide findings and caveats: Discrimination between ophthalmopathy and stable hyperthyroidism by a 13-signature model showed roughly 85% sensitivity and more than 65% specificity. In blood, most expanded thyroid clonotypes above 0.001 frequency were also detected.

Over 18 months of follow-up, stable hyperthyroidism required that no ophthalmopathy appear. Isolation of PBMCs was performed using 9 to 10 ml of fresh peripheral blood. The table lists this clonotype with a few counts. Its antigen is unknown. From RNA, the CDR3 regions of TCR beta chains were amplified and sequenced. HTBI primers were used in a first-round RT-PCR, which preceded a second-round multiplex PCR. TCRdb used MiXCR to reprocess the multiplex PCR reads, holding one entry per CDR3 protein. The sample comprises about 370,000 distinct CDR3 sequences, roughly a sixth of which are singletons, and roughly 2.4% rests with the top ten. Sequencing was performed on peripheral blood. This TCR was sampled from an adult woman with stable Graves' hyperthyroidism.

The CDR3 DNA is TGTGCCAGCTACGGGACTAGCGGGAGATTGGAGACCGGGGAGCTGTTTTTT. Translated: CASYGTSGRLETGELFF. This chain connects TRBV19 to TRBJ2-2, with 14 bases matching TRBD2. With V trimmed by 9 bases and J by 5 bases, 11 bases remained unmatched. Per germline, CDR1 LNHDA and CDR2 SQIVND (reference sequence). The CDR3 has 17 amino acids.